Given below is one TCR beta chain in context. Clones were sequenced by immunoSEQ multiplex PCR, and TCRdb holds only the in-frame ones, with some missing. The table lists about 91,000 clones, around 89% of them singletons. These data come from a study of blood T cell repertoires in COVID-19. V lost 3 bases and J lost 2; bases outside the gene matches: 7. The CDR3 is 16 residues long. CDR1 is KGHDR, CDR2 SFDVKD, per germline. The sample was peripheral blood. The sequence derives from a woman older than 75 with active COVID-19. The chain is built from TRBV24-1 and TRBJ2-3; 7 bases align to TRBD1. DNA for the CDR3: TGTGCCACCAGTGATACCCGGACAGGAATCACAGATACGCAGTATTTT. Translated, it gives CATSDTRTGITDTQYF.